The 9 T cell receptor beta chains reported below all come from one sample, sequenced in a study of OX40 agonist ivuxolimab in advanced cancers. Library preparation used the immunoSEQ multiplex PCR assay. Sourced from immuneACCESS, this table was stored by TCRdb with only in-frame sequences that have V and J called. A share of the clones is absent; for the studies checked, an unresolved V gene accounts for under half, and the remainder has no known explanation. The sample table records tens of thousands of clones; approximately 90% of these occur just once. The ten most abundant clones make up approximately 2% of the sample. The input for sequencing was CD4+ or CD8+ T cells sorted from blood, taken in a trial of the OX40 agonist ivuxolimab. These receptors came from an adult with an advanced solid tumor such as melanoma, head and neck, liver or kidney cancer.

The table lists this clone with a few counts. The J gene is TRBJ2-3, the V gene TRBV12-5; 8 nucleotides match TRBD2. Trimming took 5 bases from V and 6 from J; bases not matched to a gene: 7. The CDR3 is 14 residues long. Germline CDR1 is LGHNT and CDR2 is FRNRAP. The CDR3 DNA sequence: TGTGCTAGTGGTACCGGGGGGGTATGGGATACGCAGTATTTT. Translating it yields CASGTGGVWDTQYF.

The CDR3 is CASVGVRGSNQPQHF. CDR3 nucleotide sequence: TGTGCCAGCGTGGGGGTTAGGGGGAGCAATCAGCCCCAGCATTTT. This chain uses TRBV28 with TRBJ1-5; maybe TRBD1 (6 bases). The CDR3 runs 15 residues. Per the germline V gene, CDR1 is MDHEN and CDR2 is SYDVKM. V lost 8 bases to trimming and J lost 1 base, with 15 bases between them.

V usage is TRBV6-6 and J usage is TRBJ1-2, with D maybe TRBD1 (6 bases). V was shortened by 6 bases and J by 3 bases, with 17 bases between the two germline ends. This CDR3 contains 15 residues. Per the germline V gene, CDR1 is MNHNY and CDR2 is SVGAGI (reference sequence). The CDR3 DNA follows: TGTGCCAGCAGCTTCCAACAGGGATCGTACTATGGCTACACCTTC. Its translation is CASSFQQGSYYGYTF.

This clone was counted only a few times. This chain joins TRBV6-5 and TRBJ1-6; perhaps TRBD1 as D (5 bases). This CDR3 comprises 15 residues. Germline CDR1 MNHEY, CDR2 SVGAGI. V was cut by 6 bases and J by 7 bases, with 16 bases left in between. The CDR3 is CASSYTGTANSPLHF. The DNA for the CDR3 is TGTGCCAGCAGCTATACTGGGACCGCAAATTCACCCCTCCACTTT.

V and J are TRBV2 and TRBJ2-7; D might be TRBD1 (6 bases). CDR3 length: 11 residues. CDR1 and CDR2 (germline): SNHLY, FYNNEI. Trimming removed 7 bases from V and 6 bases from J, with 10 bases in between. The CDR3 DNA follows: TGTGCCAGCAAGACACAGGGCGAGCAGTACTTC. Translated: CASKTQGEQYF.

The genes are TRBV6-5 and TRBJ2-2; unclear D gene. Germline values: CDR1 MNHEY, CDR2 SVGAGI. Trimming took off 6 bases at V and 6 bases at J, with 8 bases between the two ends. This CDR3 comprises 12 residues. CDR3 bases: TGTGCCAGCAGGCCCGCGGCCGGGGAGCTGTTTTTT. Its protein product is CASRPAAGELFF.

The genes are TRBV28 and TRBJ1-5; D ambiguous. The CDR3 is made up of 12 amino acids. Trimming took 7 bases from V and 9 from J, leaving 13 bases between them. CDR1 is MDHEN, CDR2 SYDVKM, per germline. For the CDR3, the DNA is TGTGCCAGCACCTTTCCCGAGGGGCCCCAGCATTTT. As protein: CASTFPEGPQHF.

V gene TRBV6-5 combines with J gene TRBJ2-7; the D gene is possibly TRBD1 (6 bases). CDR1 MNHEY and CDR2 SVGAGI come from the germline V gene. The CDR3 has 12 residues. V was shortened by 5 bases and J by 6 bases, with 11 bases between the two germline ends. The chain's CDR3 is CASSQGSGEQYF. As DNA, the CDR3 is TGTGCCAGCAGTCAGGGGAGTGGCGAGCAGTACTTC.

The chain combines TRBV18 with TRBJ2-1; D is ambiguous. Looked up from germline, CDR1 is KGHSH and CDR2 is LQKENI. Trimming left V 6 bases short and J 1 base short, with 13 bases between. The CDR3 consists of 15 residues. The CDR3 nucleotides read TGTGCCAGCTCCCCAGTAGCAGGATCCTACAATGAGCAGTTCTTC. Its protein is CASSPVAGSYNEQFF.